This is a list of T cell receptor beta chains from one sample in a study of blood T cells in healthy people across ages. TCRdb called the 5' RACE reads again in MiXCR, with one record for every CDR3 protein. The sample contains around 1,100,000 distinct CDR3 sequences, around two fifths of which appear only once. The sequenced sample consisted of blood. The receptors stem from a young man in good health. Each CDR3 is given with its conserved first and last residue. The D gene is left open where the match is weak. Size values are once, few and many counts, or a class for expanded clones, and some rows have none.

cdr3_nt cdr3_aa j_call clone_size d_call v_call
TGTGCCAGCAGCTACGTTAGAAGTGAGCAGTACTTC CASSYVRSEQYF TRBJ2-7 few . TRBV12-3/TRBV12-4
TGCAGTGCGTCTTTAGGGGGCGCTAACTATGGCTACACCTTC CSASLGGANYGYTF TRBJ1-2 . TRBD1 TRBV20-1
TGTGCCAGCAGCCGAGATCCGACACGCAATCAGCCCCAGCATTTT CASSRDPTRNQPQHF TRBJ1-5 . . TRBV7-2
TGTGCCAGCAGTTTATCGGGCCGCGTTTACACCTTC CASSLSGRVYTF TRBJ1-2 . . TRBV27
TGTGCCAGCTCACAGAATTCAAGACAGGGTGTGGACGAGCAGTACTTC CASSQNSRQGVDEQYF TRBJ2-7 . TRBD1 TRBV18
TGCAGTGCTTCCCCCCAAACAGGACCGGCTTTCTTT CSASPQTGPAFF TRBJ1-1 few . TRBV20-1
TGCGCCAGCAGCCAAGATCTAGGGCAGAACACCGGGGAGCTGTTTTTT CASSQDLGQNTGELFF TRBJ2-2 . . TRBV4-3
TGCAGTGCTAAAAACCACCCGACATCCGCGAACACCGGGGAGCTGTTTTTT CSAKNHPTSANTGELFF TRBJ2-2 few . TRBV20-1
TGTGCCAGCAGCCAAGGGAGAAGTCGGTACCAGCCCCAGCATTTT CASSQGRSRYQPQHF TRBJ1-5 once . TRBV11-2
TGTGCCAGCAGCCAAGATCCTCGACAACACAATGAGCAGTTCTTC CASSQDPRQHNEQFF TRBJ2-1 . . TRBV3-1
TGTGCCAGCACCGCCCTCAGGGGCACGCCTGGAAACACCATATATTTT CASTALRGTPGNTIYF TRBJ1-3 . . TRBV6-6
TGTGCCAGCAGCTTAGCGGCAACAGGATCCAATCAGCCCCAGCATTTT CASSLAATGSNQPQHF TRBJ1-5 . . TRBV7-9
TGTGCCAGCAGCTTAGCAGGGGCCACAGGAAACAATGAGCAGTTCTTC CASSLAGATGNNEQFF TRBJ2-1 . . TRBV11-3
TGTGCCAGCAGTGCTTATAGTCAGGGCAGGGCTGATCCCTACGAGCAGTACTTC CASSAYSQGRADPYEQYF TRBJ2-7 . . TRBV6-1
TGCGCTACGAGCAGAGGGAACCAAGAGACCCAGTACTTC CATSRGNQETQYF TRBJ2-5 . . TRBV10-1
TGTGCCATCAGTGGCGGGGAACATAACTATGGCTACACCTTC CAISGGEHNYGYTF TRBJ1-2 . . TRBV10-3
TGTGCCATCAGTGAGTCGACCCGACGATCGAACACCGGGGAGCTGTTTTTT CAISESTRRSNTGELFF TRBJ2-2 few . TRBV10-3
TGTGCCAGCAGCTTAGCGCTGGGGGTGAACACTGAAGCTTTCTTT CASSLALGVNTEAFF TRBJ1-1 few . TRBV7-9
TGTGCCAGCAGCAAGGGGGGGACTAGCCTCCACGAGCAGTACTTC CASSKGGTSLHEQYF TRBJ2-7 few TRBD2 TRBV9
TGTGCCAGCAGCCACAGGGAGGGGAACACACAAGCTTTCTTT CASSHREGNTQAFF TRBJ1-1 . . TRBV3-1
TGTGCCAGCAGCTTAGAACCAGGGAGGGCCAATAAGCAGTTCTTC CASSLEPGRANKQFF TRBJ2-1 once TRBD2 TRBV7-2
TGTGCCAGCAGCTTAGGTGTCCTAGCGAACACCGGGGAGCTGTTTTTT CASSLGVLANTGELFF TRBJ2-2 once . TRBV7-9
TGTGCCAGCAGCTTAAGTCAGTTCTCCTACGAGCAGTACTTC CASSLSQFSYEQYF TRBJ2-7 . . TRBV7-2
TGTGCCAGCATCCCAAACTGGGACTATGGGGCAAACATTCAGTACTTC CASIPNWDYGANIQYF TRBJ2-4 . TRBD2 TRBV6-6
TGCAGTGCTAGAGAGGGATTAGCGGGGGGGCCGATTTACAATGAGCAGTTCTTC CSAREGLAGGPIYNEQFF TRBJ2-1 . TRBD2 TRBV20-1
TGTGCCAGCAGAGACCCAGGAACTGGGGCCAGCGTCCTGACTTTC CASRDPGTGASVLTF TRBJ2-6 once . TRBV9
TGTGCCAGCAGTCCTCCCAGGGAAGATCAGCCCCAGCATTTT CASSPPREDQPQHF TRBJ1-5 . . TRBV28
TGCAGTGCTACCGGACAGGAGGTGATAGGAGGGGAGCTGTTTTTT CSATGQEVIGGELFF TRBJ2-2 few TRBD1 TRBV20-1
TGTGCCATCAGAAGTGCAGGGGGCGAGCAGCCCCAGCATTTT CAIRSAGGEQPQHF TRBJ1-5 . TRBD1 TRBV10-3